A selection of T cell receptor beta chains follows, all from one sample in a study of blood T cell repertoires in COVID-19. Using immunoSEQ multiplex PCR, the repertoire was profiled, and TCRdb retains in-frame clones only, with some absent. The table has around 300,000 clones, about 87% seen once. The sequenced sample was PBMCs or T cells enriched from blood (not recorded which). All receptors come from a woman between 45 and 60 years old who had recovered from COVID-19. The CDR3 runs from the conserved cysteine through the conserved F or W. D genes are given only for firm matches. Rows may omit the clone size; those that give it use once, few, many or a size class.

NA,TRBV4-3,NA,TRBJ1-2,TGCGCCAGCAGCCAAGATCCGGTATTCGGCTACACCTTC,CASSQDPVFGYTF
NA,TRBV18,NA,TRBJ1-6,TGTGCCAGCTCCCCGTCGGCAGGGAGGAATTCACCCCTCCACTTT,CASSPSAGRNSPLHF
NA,TRBV5-1,NA,TRBJ1-6,TGCGCCAGCAGCTTGTTCATTAATTCACCCCTCCACTTT,CASSLFINSPLHF
TRBD2,TRBV6-2/TRBV6-3,NA,TRBJ2-1,TGTGCCAGCAGTCCACGGACTAGACTCGAGATCTACAATGAGCAGTTCTTC,CASSPRTRLEIYNEQFF
NA,TRBV18,NA,TRBJ1-2,TGTGCCAGCTCACACAGGGATCAGGGGCCGCTGGGCTACACCTTC,CASSHRDQGPLGYTF
NA,TRBV5-4,NA,TRBJ1-6,TGTGCCAGCAGCTCCCCCACCAGCTCCTATAATTCACCCCTCCACTTT,CASSSPTSSYNSPLHF
NA,TRBV27,NA,TRBJ1-4,TGTGCCAGCAGTTTATACTGGGGGGTTGCTAATGAAAAACTGTTTTTT,CASSLYWGVANEKLFF
NA,TRBV5-1,NA,TRBJ1-4,TGCGCCAGCAGCCCGGGTGAGCGTAGTGAAAAACTGTTTTTT,CASSPGERSEKLFF
TRBD2,TRBV5-4,NA,TRBJ2-7,TGTGCCAGCAGCGGGATCGGGACTAGCGGGAGGCCCTACTACGAGCAGTACTTC,CASSGIGTSGRPYYEQYF
NA,TRBV5-4,NA,TRBJ1-2,TGTGCCAGCACCAGCGGCATATCTTCCTATCAGGGCTACACCTTC,CASTSGISSYQGYTF
NA,TRBV6-5,NA,TRBJ2-3,TGTGCCAGCAGTTCCCCGTCAGATACGCAGTATTTT,CASSSPSDTQYF
NA,TRBV9,NA,TRBJ1-1,TGTGCCAGCGGAGACCCGACCCAGCCGAACACTGAAGCTTTCTTT,CASGDPTQPNTEAFF
NA,TRBV30,once,TRBJ1-5,TGTGCCTGGAGTAAACAGGGAGATCAGCCCCAGCATTTT,CAWSKQGDQPQHF
NA,TRBV30,NA,TRBJ1-6,TGTGCCTGGAGGGCCGCAGGATCAGGATCACCCCTCCACTTT,CAWRAAGSGSPLHF
TRBD1,TRBV5-6,NA,TRBJ1-1,TGTGCCAGCAGTACCAACGCCCGGGACAGGAAACGCACTGAAGCTTTCTTT,CASSTNARDRKRTEAFF
TRBD2,TRBV5-4,NA,TRBJ2-3,TGTGCCAGCAGCTTGGGTGGGAGGGCAGATACGCAGTATTTT,CASSLGGRADTQYF
NA,TRBV5-1,NA,TRBJ2-7,TGCGCCAGCAGCTTTTCCGACTGGGAGCGGGACGAGCAGTACTTC,CASSFSDWERDEQYF
NA,TRBV7-2,few,TRBJ2-7,TGTGCCAGCAGCTTAGCCCCATTCGGGTTCTCCTACGAGCAGTACTTC,CASSLAPFGFSYEQYF
TRBD1,TRBV30,NA,TRBJ1-2,TGTGCCTGGACCAGGACAGGGGGGTATGGCTACACCTTC,CAWTRTGGYGYTF
NA,TRBV30,NA,TRBJ2-3,TGTGCCTGGTCGACTCTGGCTAGCACAGATACGCAGTATTTT,CAWSTLASTDTQYF
TRBD2,TRBV11-3,NA,TRBJ2-3,TGTGCCAGCAGCCAAACTAGCGGGACAGATACGCAGTATTTT,CASSQTSGTDTQYF
TRBD2,TRBV28,NA,TRBJ2-3,TGTGCCAGCAGTCCCTCGACTAGCGGCCTCGCTTCTAGCACAGATACGCAGTATTTT,CASSPSTSGLASSTDTQYF